Listed below are T cell receptor beta chains from one sample, sequenced in a study of circulating tumor DNA in untreated peripheral T-cell lymphoma. The data were produced by immunoSEQ multiplex PCR, yet TCRdb's version contains in-frame clones alone and is incomplete. The data show 2,200 or so clones, 71% seen once. The sample was tumor tissue. The source of these receptors is a human donor with peripheral T-cell lymphoma. CDR3s include the opening cysteine and the closing phenylalanine or tryptophan. Each record gives: clone size, D gene, J gene, V gene, CDR3 protein, CDR3 DNA. D genes are given only for firm matches. The size entry is marked missing in some rows and otherwise reads once, few, many or a size class.

clone size: NA; D gene: TRBD2; J gene: TRBJ2-6; V gene: TRBV19; CDR3 protein: CASSTRTSGRASGANVLTF; CDR3 DNA: TGTGCCAGTAGTACCCGGACTAGCGGGAGGGCGTCTGGGGCCAACGTCCTGACTTTC
clone size: NA; D gene: NA; J gene: TRBJ2-5; V gene: TRBV6-8; CDR3 protein: CASRDRGEAGGRRTQYF; CDR3 DNA: TGTGCCAGCAGGGACAGGGGAGAAGCGGGAGGGCGAAGGACCCAGTACTTC
clone size: NA; D gene: NA; J gene: TRBJ1-2; V gene: TRBV29-1; CDR3 protein: CSVGTGDYGYTF; CDR3 DNA: TGCAGCGTTGGAACCGGGGACTATGGCTACACCTTC
clone size: NA; D gene: NA; J gene: TRBJ1-5; V gene: TRBV15; CDR3 protein: CATSRDLAESNQPQHF; CDR3 DNA: TGTGCCACCAGCAGAGATTTGGCAGAAAGCAATCAGCCCCAGCATTTT
clone size: medium-sized; D gene: NA; J gene: TRBJ2-3; V gene: TRBV19; CDR3 protein: CASSPGLGTDTQYF; CDR3 DNA: TGTGCCAGTAGTCCGGGACTGGGCACAGATACGCAGTATTTT
clone size: NA; D gene: NA; J gene: TRBJ1-2; V gene: TRBV19; CDR3 protein: CASSRTPLNYGYTF; CDR3 DNA: TGTGCCAGTAGCAGGACACCGCTCAACTATGGCTACACCTTC
clone size: NA; D gene: NA; J gene: TRBJ1-1; V gene: TRBV28; CDR3 protein: CASSLTANTEAFF; CDR3 DNA: TGTGCCAGCAGTTTAACGGCGAACACTGAAGCTTTCTTT
clone size: NA; D gene: NA; J gene: TRBJ2-7; V gene: TRBV19; CDR3 protein: CASSIGIAELSYEQYF; CDR3 DNA: TGTGCCAGTAGTATAGGAATAGCGGAACTTTCCTACGAGCAGTACTTC
clone size: NA; D gene: TRBD2; J gene: TRBJ2-2; V gene: TRBV6-8; CDR3 protein: CASSYSKLAGGVGELFF; CDR3 DNA: TGTGCCAGCAGTTACTCTAAACTAGCGGGAGGAGTCGGGGAGCTGTTTTTT
clone size: NA; D gene: TRBD2; J gene: TRBJ2-3; V gene: TRBV5-1; CDR3 protein: CASSPPLAGGKDTQYF; CDR3 DNA: TGCGCCAGCAGCCCACCGCTGGCGGGGGGGAAGGATACGCAGTATTTT
clone size: medium-sized; D gene: NA; J gene: TRBJ1-1; V gene: TRBV11-3; CDR3 protein: CASSLENRKNTEAFF; CDR3 DNA: TGTGCCAGCAGCTTGGAGAACAGAAAGAACACTGAAGCTTTCTTT